A selection of T cell receptor beta chains follows, all from one sample in a study of cytomegalovirus exposure and HLA in healthy donors. Profiled with immunoSEQ multiplex PCR; TCRdb holds only in-frame clones, not every one. The sample contains over 150,000 clones, approximately 74% of which appear only once. Sequencing was performed on PBMCs. These receptors originate from a woman in her twenties or thirties in good health and CMV-seronegative. The CDR3 runs from the conserved cysteine through the conserved F or W. Fields, in order: D gene, J gene, clone size, V gene, CDR3 DNA, CDR3 protein. D genes are given only for firm matches. Not all rows give a size; the values are once, few, many and, for expanded clones, a class.

d_gene: TRBD1; j_gene: TRBJ1-2; abundance: NA; v_gene: TRBV5-6; CDR3nt: TGTGCCAGCAGCTCACTGGACAGGGGAGCTAACTATGGCTACACCTTC; CDR3aa: CASSSLDRGANYGYTF
d_gene: NA; j_gene: TRBJ2-1; abundance: NA; v_gene: TRBV14; CDR3nt: TGTGCCAGCAGCCAAGATGGCGGCCACACCCATTACAATGAGCAGTTCTTC; CDR3aa: CASSQDGGHTHYNEQFF
d_gene: NA; j_gene: TRBJ2-1; abundance: once; v_gene: TRBV7-2; CDR3nt: TGTGCCAGCAGCTCGGACAGCTTCAATGAGCAGTTCTTC; CDR3aa: CASSSDSFNEQFF
d_gene: NA; j_gene: TRBJ1-1; abundance: NA; v_gene: TRBV18; CDR3nt: TGTGCCAGCTCACGCGAATCTGAACGGGGCACTGAAGCTTTCTTT; CDR3aa: CASSRESERGTEAFF
d_gene: NA; j_gene: TRBJ2-7; abundance: NA; v_gene: TRBV4-3; CDR3nt: TGCGCCAGCAGCCAAGTCGCACAGGCCTTGGACGAGCAGTACTTC; CDR3aa: CASSQVAQALDEQYF
d_gene: NA; j_gene: TRBJ1-1; abundance: NA; v_gene: TRBV6-5; CDR3nt: TGTGCCAGCAGACCTGGGGGCGCGGACACTGAAGCTTTCTTT; CDR3aa: CASRPGGADTEAFF
d_gene: NA; j_gene: TRBJ2-2; abundance: NA; v_gene: TRBV7-9; CDR3nt: TGTTCCAGCAGCCCTTCGTTGGGGGAGCTGTTTTTT; CDR3aa: CSSSPSLGELFF
d_gene: NA; j_gene: TRBJ2-7; abundance: once; v_gene: TRBV6-5; CDR3nt: TGTGCCAGCAGTTACGCAGACAGATCCTACGAGCAGTACTTC; CDR3aa: CASSYADRSYEQYF
d_gene: TRBD1; j_gene: TRBJ1-4; abundance: NA; v_gene: TRBV28; CDR3nt: TGTGCCAGCGAGGGGGCCCAATCGGAAAAACTGTTTTTT; CDR3aa: CASEGAQSEKLFF
d_gene: NA; j_gene: TRBJ1-5; abundance: NA; v_gene: TRBV7-6; CDR3nt: TGTGCCAGCAGCTTAGGGACACGGAATAGCAATCAGCCCCAGCATTTT; CDR3aa: CASSLGTRNSNQPQHF
d_gene: NA; j_gene: TRBJ2-1; abundance: few; v_gene: TRBV4-3; CDR3nt: TGCGCCAGCAGCCAATCACAGATAAGATACAATGAGCAGTTCTTC; CDR3aa: CASSQSQIRYNEQFF
d_gene: TRBD2; j_gene: TRBJ2-1; abundance: few; v_gene: TRBV4-1; CDR3nt: TGCGCCAGCAGCCAGCTTCCGGGACTAGCGGGGTTCTACAATGAGCAGTTCTTC; CDR3aa: CASSQLPGLAGFYNEQFF
d_gene: NA; j_gene: TRBJ2-7; abundance: few; v_gene: TRBV5-1; CDR3nt: TGCGCCAGCAGCGTAGGACAGATCTCCTACGAGCAGTACTTC; CDR3aa: CASSVGQISYEQYF
d_gene: TRBD2; j_gene: TRBJ2-3; abundance: NA; v_gene: TRBV7-3; CDR3nt: TGTGCCAGCCAGCTAGGACTAGAAAAAACAGATACGCAGTATTTT; CDR3aa: CASQLGLEKTDTQYF
d_gene: TRBD1; j_gene: TRBJ1-6; abundance: NA; v_gene: TRBV7-9; CDR3nt: TGTGCCAGCAGCTCGTACAGGGGGCCAAAGAATTCACCCCTCCACTTT; CDR3aa: CASSSYRGPKNSPLHF
d_gene: TRBD1; j_gene: TRBJ1-4; abundance: NA; v_gene: TRBV28; CDR3nt: TGTGCCAGCAGCGGGACAGAACTCGCAACTAATGAAAAACTGTTTTTT; CDR3aa: CASSGTELATNEKLFF
d_gene: TRBD1; j_gene: TRBJ1-2; abundance: NA; v_gene: TRBV29-1; CDR3nt: TGCAGCGGGAATAGACGGGGGACAGGGAGGAACTATGGCTACCCCTTC; CDR3aa: CSGNRRGTGRNYGYPF
d_gene: NA; j_gene: TRBJ2-1; abundance: NA; v_gene: TRBV9; CDR3nt: TGTGCCAGCAGCGTAGTTTCTGTCTCCTACAATGAGCAGTTCTTC; CDR3aa: CASSVVSVSYNEQFF
d_gene: NA; j_gene: TRBJ1-1; abundance: NA; v_gene: TRBV28; CDR3nt: TGTGCCAGCAGTTTATCGAGGGGGGGCGCAGCCACTGAAGCTTTCTTT; CDR3aa: CASSLSRGGAATEAFF
d_gene: TRBD1; j_gene: TRBJ2-1; abundance: NA; v_gene: TRBV5-6; CDR3nt: TGTGCCAGCAGCTTGGGACAGGGGCGCTACAATGAGCAGTTCTTC; CDR3aa: CASSLGQGRYNEQFF
d_gene: NA; j_gene: TRBJ2-7; abundance: NA; v_gene: TRBV9; CDR3nt: TGTGCCAGCAGCCCCCTAGAGGGCCCGTACGAGCAGTACTTC; CDR3aa: CASSPLEGPYEQYF
d_gene: TRBD2; j_gene: TRBJ2-3; abundance: once; v_gene: TRBV7-9; CDR3nt: TGTGCCAGCAGCTCACCGGGACTAGCGGGATTCACAGATACGCAGTATTTT; CDR3aa: CASSSPGLAGFTDTQYF
d_gene: NA; j_gene: TRBJ1-2; abundance: few; v_gene: TRBV19; CDR3nt: TGTGCCAGTAGTCCCCGGGGGAAGGCTAACTATGGCTACACCTTC; CDR3aa: CASSPRGKANYGYTF
d_gene: NA; j_gene: TRBJ1-4; abundance: NA; v_gene: TRBV2; CDR3nt: TGTGCCAGCAGTGAAGCGACCGGGGGGTTAACTGAAAAACTGTTTTTT; CDR3aa: CASSEATGGLTEKLFF
d_gene: NA; j_gene: TRBJ2-7; abundance: NA; v_gene: TRBV6-5; CDR3nt: TGTGCCAGCACCGCCACCAGCAGGGGAGGGTACGAGCAGTACTTC; CDR3aa: CASTATSRGGYEQYF
d_gene: NA; j_gene: TRBJ2-2; abundance: NA; v_gene: TRBV9; CDR3nt: TGTGCCAGCAGCGGACGACAGGAGAACACCGGGGAGCTGTTTTTT; CDR3aa: CASSGRQENTGELFF
d_gene: NA; j_gene: TRBJ1-3; abundance: NA; v_gene: TRBV7-9; CDR3nt: TGTGCCAGCACCGTAGCGGCAGGTGGTGAATCAACCATATATTTT; CDR3aa: CASTVAAGGESTIYF
d_gene: NA; j_gene: TRBJ1-3; abundance: NA; v_gene: TRBV18; CDR3nt: TGTGCCAGCTCACCGGGCAGGGGATTGAGCTCTGGAAACACCATATATTTT; CDR3aa: CASSPGRGLSSGNTIYF
d_gene: NA; j_gene: TRBJ1-5; abundance: once; v_gene: TRBV27; CDR3nt: TGTGCCAGCAGTCCCCTCGGGGGAAATCAGCCCCAGCATTTT; CDR3aa: CASSPLGGNQPQHF
d_gene: NA; j_gene: TRBJ2-6; abundance: NA; v_gene: TRBV7-3; CDR3nt: TGTGCCAGCTCTCTGGGGGGAGACTCCAGGGCCAACGTCCTGACTTTC; CDR3aa: CASSLGGDSRANVLTF
d_gene: NA; j_gene: TRBJ1-5; abundance: NA; v_gene: TRBV7-9; CDR3nt: TGTGCCAGCAGCTCGGACACTCAGCCCCAGCATTTT; CDR3aa: CASSSDTQPQHF